The rows below give T cell receptor beta chains drawn from one sample of a study of radiation and T cells in renal cell carcinoma. Libraries were prepared by immunoSEQ multiplex PCR; TCRdb keeps only in-frame clonotypes and omits some of them. The sample shows about 20,000 clones, 60% to 80% of them seen only once. Here the sequenced sample was blood, taken from a patient whose treatment included radiotherapy and nephrectomy. The origin of the receptors is a man in his fifties or sixties with renal cell carcinoma. CDR3s include the opening cysteine and the closing phenylalanine or tryptophan. Fields, in order: D gene, J gene, V gene, clone size, CDR3 protein, CDR3 DNA. D genes are given only for firm matches. For some rows the clone size is stated as once, few or many, or as a class when expanded; others skip it.

-	TRBJ2-7	TRBV7-9	once	CASSLTSYEQYF	TGTGCCAGCAGCTTAACTAGCTACGAGCAGTACTTC
TRBD1	TRBJ2-4	TRBV9	-	CASSAWDRRELAKNIQYF	TGTGCCAGCAGCGCCTGGGACAGAAGAGAGCTAGCCAAAAACATTCAGTACTTC
-	TRBJ1-4	TRBV15	few	CATSRDLGLGSEKLFF	TGTGCCACCAGCAGAGATCTGGGATTAGGTAGTGAAAAACTGTTTTTT
-	TRBJ2-3	TRBV10-3	-	CAISVGLYTDTQYF	TGTGCCATCAGTGTGGGACTCTACACAGATACGCAGTATTTT
-	TRBJ2-1	TRBV9	-	CASSVVPQAYNEQFF	TGTGCCAGCAGCGTAGTTCCACAAGCTTACAATGAGCAGTTCTTC
-	TRBJ1-4	TRBV6-5	-	CASSYAGVTNEKLFF	TGTGCCAGCAGTTACGCTGGTGTAACTAATGAAAAACTGTTTTTT
TRBD1	TRBJ1-1	TRBV9	-	CASSNRQGGVAFF	TGTGCCAGCAGCAATAGACAGGGCGGCGTAGCTTTCTTT
TRBD1	TRBJ1-2	TRBV27	-	CASRTDRGGYGYTF	TGTGCCAGCAGGACTGACAGGGGAGGATATGGCTACACCTTC
TRBD2	TRBJ2-2	TRBV18	-	CASSPSSGSKTTGELFF	TGTGCCAGCTCACCATCTAGCGGGAGTAAGACCACCGGGGAGCTGTTTTTT
TRBD1	TRBJ2-1	TRBV5-1	-	CASSLGDRVSINEQFF	TGCGCCAGCAGCTTGGGGGACAGGGTATCCATCAATGAGCAGTTCTTC
TRBD2	TRBJ2-1	TRBV6-5	-	CASSYSSGSYNEQFF	TGTGCCAGCAGTTACTCTAGCGGGAGTTACAATGAGCAGTTCTTC
-	TRBJ1-1	TRBV6-5	-	CASSYDTSAAFF	-
-	TRBJ2-5	TRBV4-1	-	CASSQGGRETQYF	TGCGCCAGCAGCCAAGGAGGGCGAGAGACCCAGTACTTC
-	TRBJ1-1	TRBV6-5	-	CASTPPGRGNTEAFF	TGTGCCAGCACTCCTCCCGGGAGGGGGAACACTGAAGCTTTCTTT
-	TRBJ1-5	TRBV2	-	CASSEVGPQHF	TGTGCCAGCAGTGAAGTGGGGCCCCAGCATTTT
-	TRBJ1-1	TRBV6-6	-	CASSYGRSTEAFF	TGTGCCAGCAGTTACGGCAGAAGCACTGAAGCTTTCTTT
-	TRBJ2-3	TRBV7-8	-	CASSLEFNRITDTQYF	TGTGCCAGCAGCTTAGAGTTTAACAGAATCACAGATACGCAGTATTTT
-	TRBJ2-5	TRBV4-3	-	CASSQGALGGETQYF	TGCGCCAGCAGCCAGGGCGCTTTAGGGGGAGAGACCCAGTACTTC
-	TRBJ2-7	TRBV12-5	-	CASGPDVGAVSEQYF	TGTGCTAGTGGTCCCGACGTCGGTGCGGTTTCCGAGCAGTACTTC
-	TRBJ2-5	TRBV30	-	CAWSLEAVQETQYF	TGTGCCTGGAGTTTAGAGGCAGTCCAAGAGACCCAGTACTTC
TRBD1	TRBJ1-2	TRBV7-8	-	CASSLSGTGSPGYGYTF	TGTGCCAGCAGCTTATCCGGGACAGGGTCCCCCGGCTATGGCTACACCTTC
-	TRBJ2-2	TRBV11-2	-	CASSLGHTGYGELFF	TGTGCCAGCAGCTTGGGGCATACAGGGTACGGGGAGCTGTTTTTT
-	TRBJ2-1	TRBV15	-	CATSRDQGGYNEQFF	TGTGCCACCAGCAGGGACCAGGGGGGTTACAATGAGCAGTTCTTC
TRBD1	TRBJ2-2	TRBV19	-	CASSRGQGRFSNTGELFF	TGTGCCAGTAGCAGGGGACAGGGGAGATTCTCGAACACCGGGGAGCTGTTTTTT
-	TRBJ2-1	TRBV25-1	few	CASSVTRSGYNEQFF	TGTGCCAGCAGTGTAACGCGGTCGGGATACAATGAGCAGTTCTTC
-	TRBJ1-2	TRBV15	-	CATSRDKGGSNYGYTF	TGTGCCACCAGCAGAGATAAGGGGGGCTCAAACTATGGCTACACCTTC
-	TRBJ2-1	TRBV9	once	CASSLIPVDHNEQFF	TGTGCCAGCAGCCTAATACCAGTCGATCACAATGAGCAGTTCTTC
-	TRBJ2-2	TRBV2	-	CASRGLAAGTGELFF	TGTGCCAGCAGAGGTCTAGCCGCTGGCACCGGGGAGCTGTTTTTT
TRBD1	TRBJ2-3	TRBV27	-	CASSSGQKVNTDTQYF	TGTGCCAGCAGTTCGGGACAGAAAGTTAACACAGATACGCAGTATTTT
TRBD1	TRBJ1-2	TRBV14	-	CASSQRGQINYGYTF	TGTGCCAGCAGCCAACGGGGACAGATTAACTATGGCTACACCTTC
-	TRBJ1-5	TRBV5-1	-	CASSLDTAQPQHF	TGCGCCAGCAGCTTGGATACAGCTCAGCCCCAGCATTTT
-	TRBJ2-1	TRBV7-2	-	CASSLRSNEQFF	TGTGCCAGCAGCTTAAGATCCAATGAGCAGTTCTTC